Listed below are T cell receptor beta chains from one sample, sequenced in a study of CD8 T cells in ankylosing spondylitis. TCRdb processed the 5' RACE reads anew with MiXCR; each CDR3 protein has one entry. The table lists roughly 180,000 distinct CDR3 sequences, around 13% of them singletons. Material for sequencing was blood, either unsorted or a sorted T cell fraction (not recorded which). Every receptor here comes from a male donor with ankylosing spondylitis or in good health (not recorded which). Each CDR3 is given with its conserved first and last residue. A D gene is named only where the DNA matches it firmly. Size values are once, few and many counts, or a class for expanded clones, and some rows have none.

abundance	d_gene	v_gene	j_gene	CDR3aa	CDR3nt
few	-	TRBV6-1	TRBJ1-1	CASSAGHRGGEAFF	TGTGCCAGCAGTGCGGGACATCGAGGGGGTGAAGCTTTCTTT
few	TRBD2	TRBV6-1	TRBJ2-1	CASKSLAGLYNEQFF	TGTGCCAGCAAGTCTCTAGCGGGACTCTACAATGAGCAGTTCTTC
many	-	TRBV5-1	TRBJ2-7	CASSLVGSEQYF	TGCGCCAGCAGCTTGGTTGGCAGCGAGCAGTACTTC
many	-	TRBV12-3/TRBV12-4	TRBJ2-2	CASSLIGTNTGELFF	TGTGCCAGCAGTTTAATAGGAACGAACACCGGGGAGCTGTTTTTT
-	-	TRBV12-3/TRBV12-4	TRBJ2-7	CASSLRRDPYEQYF	TGTGCCAGCAGTTTAAGGCGGGACCCCTACGAGCAGTACTTC
few	-	TRBV13	TRBJ2-3	CASSSPLPDTQYF	TGTGCCAGCAGCTCCCCCTTGCCAGATACGCAGTATTTT
few	TRBD2	TRBV29-1	TRBJ2-5	CSAEGAGEETQYF	TGCAGCGCAGAAGGGGCGGGGGAGGAGACCCAGTACTTC
-	TRBD1	TRBV25-1	TRBJ2-1	CASSPDRGRGNEQFF	TGTGCCAGCAGCCCAGACAGGGGCAGGGGCAATGAGCAGTTCTTC
few	-	TRBV20-1	TRBJ2-7	CSARDQHLFYEQYF	TGCAGTGCTAGAGATCAACACCTATTCTACGAGCAGTACTTC
-	TRBD2	TRBV5-1	TRBJ2-7	CASSKVAGPAPYEQYF	TGCGCCAGCAGTAAGGTAGCGGGACCTGCCCCCTACGAGCAGTACTTC
many	TRBD2	TRBV3-1	TRBJ2-1	CASSPGLAEVSYNEQFF	TGTGCCAGCAGCCCGGGACTAGCGGAGGTCTCCTACAATGAGCAGTTCTTC
-	-	TRBV7-9	TRBJ1-5	CASSPTGYQPQHF	TGTGCCAGCAGCCCCACGGGCTATCAGCCCCAGCATTTT
-	TRBD2	TRBV15	TRBJ2-3	CATSRDLAGGPSDTQYF	TGTGCCACCAGCAGAGATCTGGCGGGGGGGCCCTCCGATACGCAGTATTTT
-	TRBD1	TRBV12-3/TRBV12-4	TRBJ1-5	CASSLVGQGREPQHF	TGTGCCAGCAGTTTAGTGGGACAGGGGCGGGAGCCCCAGCATTTT
-	-	TRBV5-1	TRBJ2-7	CASSLRAREYEQYF	TGCGCCAGCAGCTTGCGCGCCAGGGAGTACGAGCAGTACTTC
many	-	TRBV11-1	TRBJ2-3	CASSLDAGSKDTQYF	TGTGCCAGCAGCTTAGACGCAGGGTCAAAAGATACGCAGTATTTT
-	TRBD1	TRBV6-4	TRBJ2-1	CASTVTGGSHNEQFF	TGTGCCAGCACCGTAACAGGGGGCAGCCACAATGAGCAGTTCTTC
many	-	TRBV7-9	TRBJ2-2	CASSLGGAGELFF	TGTGCCAGCAGCTTAGGAGGCGCCGGGGAGCTGTTTTTT
-	-	TRBV7-9	TRBJ1-5	CASSLESSNQPQHF	TGTGCCAGCAGCTTAGAGTCTAGCAATCAGCCCCAGCATTTT
-	-	TRBV29-1	TRBJ2-7	CSATPPGSGIGEQYF	TGCAGCGCTACACCACCTGGGTCGGGTATAGGGGAGCAGTACTTC
-	TRBD2	TRBV27	TRBJ2-5	CASSFLSPGTSGASQETQYF	TGTGCCAGCAGTTTCTTAAGCCCCGGGACTAGCGGGGCCTCTCAAGAGACCCAGTACTTC
few	-	TRBV12-3/TRBV12-4	TRBJ2-7	CASRGEEKAMDEQYF	TGTGCCAGCAGGGGGGAGGAGAAGGCGATGGACGAGCAGTACTTC
-	-	TRBV5-1	TRBJ2-2	CASSFLRRETGELFF	TGCGCCAGCAGCTTTTTGAGGAGAGAGACCGGGGAGCTGTTTTTT
-	TRBD2	TRBV28	TRBJ2-3	CASSFLTSGGTDTQYF	TGTGCCAGCAGTTTCTTAACTAGCGGGGGGACAGATACGCAGTATTTT
-	-	TRBV11-3	TRBJ2-5	CASRERQETQYF	TGTGCCAGCAGGGAGCGGCAAGAGACCCAGTACTTC
-	-	TRBV11-2	TRBJ2-5	CASSLVSGAGETQYF	TGTGCCAGCAGCTTAGTCTCAGGCGCCGGGGAGACCCAGTACTTC
many	-	TRBV11-2	TRBJ2-3	CASSLVPRADTQYF	TGTGCCAGCAGCTTAGTCCCCCGGGCAGATACGCAGTATTTT
-	-	TRBV7-9	TRBJ1-2	CASSLRWRSLSNYGYTF	TGTGCCAGCAGCCTTAGGTGGCGGTCCCTATCTAACTATGGCTACACCTTC
many	-	TRBV12-3/TRBV12-4	TRBJ1-1	CASRNSGSTEAFF	TGTGCCAGCAGGAATTCAGGGAGCACTGAAGCTTTCTTT
few	TRBD1	TRBV4-1	TRBJ2-7	CASSQEYRGVYEQYF	TGCGCCAGCAGCCAAGAGTACAGGGGAGTCTACGAGCAGTACTTC
-	-	TRBV4-1	TRBJ2-2	CASSQDLGTGELFF	TGCGCCAGCAGCCAAGATCTGGGAACCGGGGAGCTGTTTTTT
few	-	TRBV2	TRBJ1-4	CASSEQWSLNEKLFF	TGTGCCAGCAGTGAACAGTGGAGTTTAAATGAAAAACTGTTTTTT
few	-	TRBV27	TRBJ2-7	CASSSSLREYF	TGTGCCAGCAGTTCAAGCCTACGGGAGTACTTC
many	TRBD1	TRBV5-1	TRBJ1-1	CASSLSSGTDF	TGCGCCAGCAGCCTGAGTTCCGGGACAGATTTT
-	-	TRBV7-6	TRBJ2-7	CASSASGFYEQYF	TGTGCCAGCAGCGCCAGCGGGTTCTACGAGCAGTACTTC
few	TRBD1	TRBV18	TRBJ1-6	CASSPSGGGGDAPLHF	TGTGCCAGCTCACCATCGGGGGGAGGGGGCGATGCACCCCTCCACTTT
-	-	TRBV5-1	TRBJ2-2	CASSSEAWGKITGELFF	TGCGCCAGCAGCTCCGAGGCTTGGGGGAAGATCACCGGGGAGCTGTTTTTT
many	-	TRBV20-1	TRBJ2-7	CSARVAGREQYF	TGCAGTGCTAGAGTGGCAGGGCGTGAGCAGTACTTC
few	TRBD2	TRBV5-1	TRBJ2-1	CASQSGNDYNEQFF	TGCGCCAGTCAAAGCGGGAACGACTACAATGAGCAGTTCTTC
-	TRBD2	TRBV20-1	TRBJ2-5	CSARALAGLQETQYF	TGCAGTGCTAGAGCGCTAGCGGGTCTCCAAGAGACCCAGTACTTC
many	TRBD1	TRBV3-1	TRBJ1-2	CASSQTGDYGYTF	TGTGCCAGCAGCCAGACAGGGGACTATGGCTACACCTTC
-	-	TRBV10-2	TRBJ1-2	CASSENRHSNYGYTF	TGCGCCAGCAGTGAGAACCGTCATTCTAACTATGGCTACACCTTC
-	-	TRBV27	TRBJ2-3	CVSSFPPTGPNTDTQYF	TGTGTCAGCAGTTTTCCACCGACAGGACCGAACACAGATACGCAGTATTTT
-	-	TRBV4-1	TRBJ2-5	CASSQDGGREETQYF	TGCGCCAGCAGCCAAGATGGGGGCAGGGAAGAGACCCAGTACTTC
-	TRBD2	TRBV6-4	TRBJ2-3	CASTDGGTSTDTQYF	TGTGCCAGCACCGACGGGGGGACCAGCACAGATACGCAGTATTTT